Listed below are T cell receptor beta chains from one sample, sequenced in a study of shared clonotypes between healthy human individuals. Method: immunoSEQ multiplex PCR; TCRdb's copy keeps in-frame clones and lacks some. The data hold more than 600,000 clones, with roughly nine tenths observed a single time. Sequenced input: naive CD8+ T cells sorted from blood. These receptors came from a man aged 25-40 years in good health. Each CDR3 is given with its conserved first and last residue. The order of the fields is CDR3 DNA, CDR3 protein, V gene, clone size, J gene, D gene. D genes are given only for firm matches. Rows give clone size only sometimes, using once, few, many, or a class for an expanded clone.

DNA: TGTGCCAGCAGCCGGACTAGCGGGAGATCAAAACACAAAAACATTCAGTACTTC
CDR3: CASSRTSGRSKHKNIQYF
V: TRBV11-2
size: once
J: TRBJ2-4
D: TRBD2

DNA: TGTGCCAGCAGTTCTACTAGCGGGTTCCAAGAGACCCAGTACTTC
CDR3: CASSSTSGFQETQYF
V: TRBV5-4
size: NA
J: TRBJ2-5
D: TRBD2

DNA: TGTGCCAGCAGTGAAGATTGGCCCCAGCATTTT
CDR3: CASSEDWPQHF
V: TRBV6-1
size: NA
J: TRBJ1-5
D: NA

DNA: TGTGCCAGCAACCAGGGGAGTAGCGGGGGAGGAGCGCAGTACTTC
CDR3: CASNQGSSGGGAQYF
V: TRBV25-1
size: NA
J: TRBJ2-5
D: TRBD2

DNA: TGTGCCAGCAGTAAAGGTAGCGGCTCCTACAATGAGCAGTTCTTC
CDR3: CASSKGSGSYNEQFF
V: TRBV6-4
size: NA
J: TRBJ2-1
D: NA

DNA: TGCGCCAGCAGCTTCTCGGTGGCGGGGGACACCGGGGAGCTGTTTTTT
CDR3: CASSFSVAGDTGELFF
V: TRBV5-1
size: NA
J: TRBJ2-2
D: TRBD2

DNA: TGCAGCGTTGGGTCTTGGGGACCTAGCACAGATACGCAGTATTTT
CDR3: CSVGSWGPSTDTQYF
V: TRBV29-1
size: NA
J: TRBJ2-3
D: NA

DNA: TGTGCCAGCAGCCCGGGACAGGGGTGGTACGAGCAGTACTTC
CDR3: CASSPGQGWYEQYF
V: TRBV11-2
size: NA
J: TRBJ2-7
D: TRBD1

DNA: TGTGCCAGCAGCGTCGGAGCGGGAGCCTCTTACGAGCAGTACTTC
CDR3: CASSVGAGASYEQYF
V: TRBV9
size: once
J: TRBJ2-7
D: TRBD2

DNA: TGTGCCAGCAGTCCCGGGACAGGGGGCAATGAGCAGTTCTTC
CDR3: CASSPGTGGNEQFF
V: TRBV5-4
size: few
J: TRBJ2-1
D: TRBD1

DNA: TGTGCCAGCTCACCACCAGACAGGGATACAATTGAGCAGTACTTC
CDR3: CASSPPDRDTIEQYF
V: TRBV18
size: NA
J: TRBJ2-7
D: TRBD1

DNA: TGTGCCAGCAGCCTCCAAAACGACCAGGGGGCTGGCGGCTACACCTTC
CDR3: CASSLQNDQGAGGYTF
V: TRBV5-4
size: NA
J: TRBJ1-2
D: TRBD1

DNA: TGTGCCAGCAGCTTAGTAATGGCAGTTGAAAAGGACTACGAGCAGTACTTC
CDR3: CASSLVMAVEKDYEQYF
V: TRBV7-9
size: NA
J: TRBJ2-7
D: NA

DNA: TGTGCCAGCAGTTACACAGGGACTGGGGCCAACGTCCTGACTTTC
CDR3: CASSYTGTGANVLTF
V: TRBV6-5
size: NA
J: TRBJ2-6
D: NA

DNA: TGCGCCAGCAGCCAAGTTTCCACGGGATCCTACGAGCAGTACTTC
CDR3: CASSQVSTGSYEQYF
V: TRBV4-1
size: NA
J: TRBJ2-7
D: NA

DNA: TGTGCCAGCAGCTCGACGGGCAATCAGCCCCAGCATTTT
CDR3: CASSSTGNQPQHF
V: TRBV7-8
size: NA
J: TRBJ1-5
D: NA

DNA: TGTGCCAGCAGCTTATCGCCGGACGAGCAGTACTTC
CDR3: CASSLSPDEQYF
V: TRBV7-9
size: NA
J: TRBJ2-7
D: NA

DNA: TGTGCCAGCACCTTGGGACTAGCGGGGGGGAAGCAGTTCTTC
CDR3: CASTLGLAGGKQFF
V: TRBV11-2
size: NA
J: TRBJ2-1
D: TRBD2

DNA: TGTGCCAGCAGCTTAGAGTACGGGAGTCGTTCAAAAGAGACCCAGTACTTC
CDR3: CASSLEYGSRSKETQYF
V: TRBV7-9
size: NA
J: TRBJ2-5
D: NA

DNA: TGTGCCAGCAGCTTGGCTACAGGGGGCACAGATACGCAGTATTTT
CDR3: CASSLATGGTDTQYF
V: TRBV5-4
size: NA
J: TRBJ2-3
D: TRBD1

DNA: TGTGCCAGCAGCGACGACGGGTTCTCTGGGGCCAACGTCCTGACTTTC
CDR3: CASSDDGFSGANVLTF
V: TRBV7-9
size: NA
J: TRBJ2-6
D: NA

DNA: TGTGCCAGCAGTTACACTAGCACAGATACGCAGTATTTT
CDR3: CASSYTSTDTQYF
V: TRBV6-5
size: NA
J: TRBJ2-3
D: NA

DNA: TGTGCCAGCAGCGCAGACACAACTAATGAAAAACTGTTTTTT
CDR3: CASSADTTNEKLFF
V: TRBV2
size: NA
J: TRBJ1-4
D: NA

DNA: TGTGCCAGCAGTCCTCCAAGCGGGAGGGCTAGGGATGAGCAGTTCTTC
CDR3: CASSPPSGRARDEQFF
V: TRBV2
size: NA
J: TRBJ2-1
D: TRBD2

DNA: TGTGCCAGCAGCAAGCGTAAGTTTCCCAGGACTAGCGCCTCCTACAATGAGCAGTTCTTC
CDR3: CASSKRKFPRTSASYNEQFF
V: TRBV21-1
size: NA
J: TRBJ2-1
D: NA

DNA: TGTGCCAGCAGCTTACCCTCCGGGACTAGCGGGAGAGGCTCCTACAATGAGCAGTTCTTC
CDR3: CASSLPSGTSGRGSYNEQFF
V: TRBV7-6
size: NA
J: TRBJ2-1
D: TRBD2

DNA: TGTGCCAGCTCACCGAGGGGAGGGGGATCGGACTACGAGCAGTACTTC
CDR3: CASSPRGGGSDYEQYF
V: TRBV18
size: NA
J: TRBJ2-7
D: NA

DNA: TGTGCCAGCAGTTTTTCGGGTTGGGACGAGCAGTACTTC
CDR3: CASSFSGWDEQYF
V: TRBV27
size: NA
J: TRBJ2-7
D: NA

DNA: TGTGCCAGCAGTGAAAAGAAATTAGGGGGCGCAGGGCAGCCCCAGCATTTT
CDR3: CASSEKKLGGAGQPQHF
V: TRBV6-1
size: NA
J: TRBJ1-5
D: TRBD1

DNA: TGTGCCAGCAGAACCGGGACAGACTCTGGAAACACCATATATTTT
CDR3: CASRTGTDSGNTIYF
V: TRBV27
size: NA
J: TRBJ1-3
D: TRBD1

DNA: TGTGCCAGCAGTTTACTCGTGGGGGGGGATGCTTTCTTT
CDR3: CASSLLVGGDAFF
V: TRBV27
size: NA
J: TRBJ1-1
D: NA

DNA: TGTGCCAGCAGCGTAGCCACAGGGGGCGAGCAGTACTTC
CDR3: CASSVATGGEQYF
V: TRBV9
size: NA
J: TRBJ2-7
D: TRBD1

DNA: TGCACCAGCAGAACAGGAAGTCGGGCCAACGTCCTGACTTTC
CDR3: CTSRTGSRANVLTF
V: TRBV1
size: NA
J: TRBJ2-6
D: NA

DNA: TGTGCCAGCAGCTTAGGCGGGAGCTCCTACAATGAGCAGTTCTTC
CDR3: CASSLGGSSYNEQFF
V: TRBV11-2
size: NA
J: TRBJ2-1
D: TRBD2

DNA: TGCAGCGTTGAAGGGGGGACAGGTGGCTACACCTTC
CDR3: CSVEGGTGGYTF
V: TRBV29-1
size: NA
J: TRBJ1-2
D: TRBD1

DNA: TGTGCCAGCAGTTTAATCGGGACAGGCCAAAACCAAGATACGCAGTATTTT
CDR3: CASSLIGTGQNQDTQYF
V: TRBV27
size: NA
J: TRBJ2-3
D: TRBD1

DNA: TGTGCCAGCTCACCAGCAGCGCTAGCGGGGTACTACGAGCAGTACTTC
CDR3: CASSPAALAGYYEQYF
V: TRBV18
size: few
J: TRBJ2-7
D: TRBD2

DNA: TGTGCCAGCAGCGGGAGTCCGACCTACGAGCAGTACTTC
CDR3: CASSGSPTYEQYF
V: TRBV19
size: NA
J: TRBJ2-7
D: TRBD2

DNA: TGTGCCAGCAGCCTGGGAGGGGCCTATGGCTACACCTTC
CDR3: CASSLGGAYGYTF
V: TRBV7-9
size: NA
J: TRBJ1-2
D: NA

DNA: TGTGCCAGCAGTCCTTCCTACCCTTCAGGGGCTGGGGCCAACGTCCTGACTTTC
CDR3: CASSPSYPSGAGANVLTF
V: TRBV27
size: NA
J: TRBJ2-6
D: NA

DNA: TGTGCCAGCAGTGCCTGGGGAAGAGTCTCCTACGAGCAGTACTTC
CDR3: CASSAWGRVSYEQYF
V: TRBV6-1
size: NA
J: TRBJ2-7
D: NA

DNA: TGTGCCAGCAGCTATGACAGGCAAGAGGACGAGCAGTACTTC
CDR3: CASSYDRQEDEQYF
V: TRBV7-9
size: NA
J: TRBJ2-7
D: NA

DNA: TGTGCCAGCAGCCCTGGGCTGGGGTCGACAGATACGCAGTATTTT
CDR3: CASSPGLGSTDTQYF
V: TRBV7-7
size: NA
J: TRBJ2-3
D: NA

DNA: TGTGCCAGCAGCTTAGTCGACAGGGGGAGGAATGAGCAGTTCTTC
CDR3: CASSLVDRGRNEQFF
V: TRBV7-7
size: NA
J: TRBJ2-1
D: TRBD1

DNA: TGTGCCAGCAGCCGGGGACTGAACACTGAAGCTTTCTTT
CDR3: CASSRGLNTEAFF
V: TRBV7-9
size: NA
J: TRBJ1-1
D: NA

DNA: TGTGCCAGCAGTAGAGCGACAAGGGGCTACGAGCAGTACTTC
CDR3: CASSRATRGYEQYF
V: TRBV6-4
size: NA
J: TRBJ2-7
D: NA

DNA: TGTGCCAGCAGTGAATACGGCACTGAAGCTTTCTTT
CDR3: CASSEYGTEAFF
V: TRBV25-1
size: few
J: TRBJ1-1
D: NA

DNA: TGTGCCAGCAGTACCGACAGAAATAGCAATCAGCCCCAGCATTTT
CDR3: CASSTDRNSNQPQHF
V: TRBV28
size: once
J: TRBJ1-5
D: NA

DNA: TGTGCCTGGAGTGTAGCAGCCTCGGGCGAGCAGTACTTC
CDR3: CAWSVAASGEQYF
V: TRBV30
size: NA
J: TRBJ2-7
D: NA

DNA: TGTGCCAGCAGCTTGGCGATGGGACTAAGCCGCTACGAGCAGTACTTC
CDR3: CASSLAMGLSRYEQYF
V: TRBV5-6
size: NA
J: TRBJ2-7
D: TRBD2

DNA: TGTGCCAGCAGTGACTGGACTAGCGGCCCGGAGACCCAGTACTTC
CDR3: CASSDWTSGPETQYF
V: TRBV2
size: NA
J: TRBJ2-5
D: TRBD2

DNA: TGTGCCAGCAGTTACTCGTATGGGCACTTCCAAGAGACCCAGTACTTC
CDR3: CASSYSYGHFQETQYF
V: TRBV6-5
size: NA
J: TRBJ2-5
D: NA